Listed below are T cell receptor beta chains from one sample, sequenced in a study of blood T cells in healthy people across ages. TCRdb re-called the 5' RACE reads through MiXCR, storing one row per CDR3 protein. The repertoire holds roughly 1,800,000 distinct CDR3 sequences, with about 50% as singletons. The sequenced sample was blood. These receptors all come from a woman aged 35 to 49 in good health. Both conserved end residues are part of each CDR3. A D gene is named only where the DNA matches it firmly. Expanded clones are given a class, and other clones once, few, many or no size at all.

D	J	size	V	CDR3	DNA
TRBD1	TRBJ2-1	-	TRBV12-3/TRBV12-4	CASSNRQGEGNEQFF	TGTGCCAGCAGTAATAGACAGGGGGAAGGAAATGAGCAGTTCTTC
-	TRBJ2-5	-	TRBV5-1	CTSIGTDQETQYF	TGCACCAGCATAGGGACGGATCAAGAGACCCAGTACTTC
-	TRBJ1-5	-	TRBV7-2	CASSSTANSNQPQHF	TGTGCCAGCAGCTCGACAGCGAATAGCAATCAGCCCCAGCATTTT
-	TRBJ1-2	-	TRBV27	CASSLRLGGAHGYTF	TGTGCCAGCAGTTTACGGCTGGGGGGCGCCCATGGCTACACCTTC
-	TRBJ2-7	once	TRBV4-3	CASSPSDRSSSYEQYF	TGCGCCAGCAGCCCCTCCGATCGCTCGAGCTCCTACGAGCAGTACTTC
-	TRBJ2-1	-	TRBV18	CASSPGDSTYNEQFF	TGTGCCAGCTCACCGGGTGACTCTACGTACAATGAGCAGTTCTTC
TRBD2	TRBJ2-1	-	TRBV27	CASSMVSGGSSYNEQFF	TGTGCCAGCAGTATGGTATCGGGGGGGAGCTCCTACAATGAGCAGTTCTTC
-	TRBJ2-7	many	TRBV6-2/TRBV6-3	CASSYSDEQYF	TGTGCCAGCAGTTACAGTGACGAGCAGTACTTC
TRBD1	TRBJ1-1	-	TRBV28	CASSFNIRDRNTEAFF	TGTGCCAGCAGTTTTAATATCCGGGACAGGAACACTGAAGCTTTCTTT
TRBD2	TRBJ2-1	-	TRBV20-1	CSARRGAGSSYNEQFF	TGCAGTGCTAGGCGAGGAGCGGGGAGCTCCTACAATGAGCAGTTCTTC
TRBD2	TRBJ2-7	-	TRBV7-8	CASSTSGGPYEQYF	TGTGCCAGCAGTACTAGCGGGGGCCCCTACGAGCAGTACTTC
-	TRBJ2-7	many	TRBV20-1	CSARDNYEQYF	TGCAGTGCAAGGGACAACTACGAGCAGTACTTC
-	TRBJ2-5	-	TRBV7-3	CAGSLPAGGGEETQYF	TGTGCCGGCAGCCTCCCCGCCGGGGGTGGAGAAGAGACCCAGTACTTC
-	TRBJ2-1	once	TRBV6-5	CASSYTRGRNEQFF	TGTGCCAGCAGTTATACTAGGGGGAGGAATGAGCAGTTCTTC
-	TRBJ2-3	-	TRBV20-1	CSARPGDSTDTQYF	TGCAGTGCTAGACCGGGCGATAGCACAGATACGCAGTATTTT
-	TRBJ2-7	-	TRBV4-1	CASSQVDGYEQYF	TGCGCCAGCAGCCAAGTTGACGGCTACGAGCAGTACTTC
-	TRBJ2-7	few	TRBV6-1	CAGGREKWEQYF	TGTGCTGGGGGCAGGGAAAAATGGGAGCAGTACTTC
TRBD2	TRBJ2-1	-	TRBV20-1	CSASGGGSRGEQFF	TGCAGTGCTAGCGGGGGGGGGTCCAGGGGTGAGCAGTTCTTC
-	TRBJ2-3	few	TRBV4-3	CASSQVGGWSTTDTQYF	TGCGCCAGCAGCCAAGTGGGCGGCTGGTCGACGACAGATACGCAGTATTTT
-	TRBJ2-3	-	TRBV29-1	CSGAPGDTQYF	TGCAGCGGTGCCCCGGGGGATACGCAGTATTTT
TRBD2	TRBJ2-1	-	TRBV12-3/TRBV12-4	CASRFGGLQFF	TGTGCCAGCAGGTTCGGGGGACTACAGTTCTTC
-	TRBJ1-2	-	TRBV28	CASSLSGQPYGYTF	TGTGCCAGCAGTTTATCGGGGCAGCCCTATGGCTACACCTTC
-	TRBJ2-1	-	TRBV25-1	CASSGLVGHVWFF	TGTGCCAGCAGTGGATTGGTCGGGCATGTGTGGTTCTTC
-	TRBJ2-1	few	TRBV20-1	CSARGGDNEQFF	TGCAGTGCTAGGGGCGGGGACAATGAGCAGTTCTTC
-	TRBJ1-2	-	TRBV20-1	CSARDRHSYTF	TGCAGTGCTAGAGATCGTCACAGCTACACCTTC